This is a list of T cell receptor beta chains from one sample in a study of cytomegalovirus exposure and HLA in healthy donors. TCRdb's table, derived via immunoSEQ multiplex PCR, lists solely in-frame clones and lacks some. Counted here are about 110,000 clones, 95% occurring once; the ten biggest clones make up 0.67%. Specimen: PBMCs. The receptor source for this set is a woman aged 18-30 years in good health and CMV-seronegative. Both conserved end residues are part of each CDR3. The D gene is left open where the match is weak. Clone size is shown for a subset of rows, as once, few, many or a class of expanded clone.

j_call,clone_size,d_call,v_call,cdr3_aa,cdr3_nt
TRBJ2-2,.,.,TRBV2,CASSEVAIGGLNTGELFF,TGTGCCAGCAGTGAGGTGGCTATCGGGGGGCTTAACACCGGGGAGCTGTTTTTT
TRBJ2-5,.,TRBD2,TRBV5-4,CASSFPSGDQETQYF,TGTGCCAGCAGCTTTCCTAGCGGAGACCAAGAGACCCAGTACTTC
TRBJ2-1,.,.,TRBV7-9,CASSFWGVSYNEQFF,TGTGCCAGCAGCTTCTGGGGGGTCTCCTACAATGAGCAGTTCTTC
TRBJ1-4,.,.,TRBV9,CASSVVSTGSEKLFF,TGTGCCAGCAGCGTAGTATCGACGGGGAGTGAAAAACTGTTTTTT
TRBJ2-1,.,.,TRBV28,CASIPGSTYNEQFF,TGTGCCAGCATCCCGGGATCAACCTACAATGAGCAGTTCTTC
TRBJ1-5,.,TRBD1,TRBV16,CASSPSRQGVGQPQHF,TGTGCCAGCAGCCCCTCTAGGCAGGGGGTGGGTCAGCCCCAGCATTTT
TRBJ1-1,.,.,TRBV19,CASSMTGNTEAFF,TGTGCCAGTAGTATGACAGGGAACACTGAAGCTTTCTTT
TRBJ2-2,.,.,TRBV12-2,CASRFPNRGIDTGELFF,TGTGCAAGTCGCTTCCCAAACAGGGGGATAGACACCGGGGAGCTGTTTTTT
TRBJ1-2,.,TRBD1,TRBV2,CASRRDRVGDGYTF,TGTGCCAGCAGGCGGGACAGGGTAGGGGATGGCTACACCTTC
TRBJ1-2,.,TRBD1,TRBV11-2,CASSPRTGVGYTF,TGTGCCAGCAGCCCCCGGACAGGGGTTGGCTACACCTTC
TRBJ2-1,.,TRBD2,TRBV27,CASSPSGGAYNEQFF,TGTGCCAGCAGTCCTAGCGGGGGCGCCTACAATGAGCAGTTCTTC
TRBJ2-5,once,.,TRBV4-3,CASSPRVGETQYF,TGCGCCAGCAGCCCGCGCGTCGGAGAGACCCAGTACTTC
TRBJ1-4,.,.,TRBV15,CATSRRFLSTTNEKLFF,TGTGCCACCAGCAGACGCTTCCTCAGTACAACTAATGAAAAACTGTTTTTT
TRBJ2-3,.,.,TRBV5-4,CASSFPPSDTQYF,TGTGCCAGCAGCTTCCCCCCTTCAGATACGCAGTATTTT
TRBJ1-2,.,.,TRBV7-2,CASFGVGALFYGYTF,TGTGCCAGCTTCGGTGTGGGGGCCCTTTTCTATGGCTACACCTTC
TRBJ1-2,.,.,TRBV5-3,CAHLALSYTF,TGTGCCCATTTAGCTCTAAGCTACACCTTC
TRBJ2-7,.,.,TRBV6-5,CASRLGREHEQYF,TGTGCCAGCAGATTGGGCAGGGAACACGAGCAGTACTTC
TRBJ1-2,.,TRBD1,TRBV11-3,CASSLDKGDRPNYGYTF,TGTGCCAGCAGCTTAGATAAGGGGGACAGGCCCAACTATGGCTACACCTTC
TRBJ1-2,.,TRBD1,TRBV6-5,CASSPGGVYGYTF,TGTGCCAGCAGCCCAGGGGGCGTCTATGGCTACACCTTC
TRBJ1-1,.,.,TRBV5-6,CASSLPGQGTEAFF,TGTGCCAGCAGCTTGCCCGGCCAGGGAACTGAAGCTTTCTTT
TRBJ2-1,.,TRBD2,TRBV5-1,CASSSIAGSYNEQFF,TGCGCCAGCAGCTCGATAGCGGGCTCCTACAATGAGCAGTTCTTC
TRBJ1-1,.,TRBD1,TRBV19,CASRATGLDTEAFF,TGTGCCAGTAGGGCGACAGGGCTGGACACTGAAGCTTTCTTT
TRBJ1-1,.,.,TRBV4-1,CASSRYSGAYNTEAFF,TGCGCCAGCAGCCGATACAGCGGGGCCTATAACACTGAAGCTTTCTTT
TRBJ1-2,.,TRBD1,TRBV6-6,CASSPTGDYGYTF,TGTGCCAGCAGCCCCACAGGGGACTATGGCTACACCTTC
TRBJ2-7,.,.,TRBV9,CASSVSEGVSYEQYF,TGTGCCAGCAGCGTATCCGAGGGAGTAAGCTACGAGCAGTACTTC
TRBJ1-4,.,TRBD1,TRBV5-1,CASSFIRVTGTEKLFF,TGCGCCAGCAGCTTTATTCGGGTGACAGGGACTGAAAAACTGTTTTTT
TRBJ2-3,.,.,TRBV9,CASKRLADTQYF,TGTGCCAGCAAAAGACTCGCAGATACGCAGTATTTT
TRBJ1-2,.,.,TRBV6-5,CASSFRNVRPDGYTF,TGTGCCAGCAGTTTTAGGAACGTGAGGCCAGATGGCTACACCTTC
TRBJ1-1,.,.,TRBV21-1,CASSKVGQHTEAFF,TGTGCCAGCAGCAAAGTGGGACAGCACACTGAAGCTTTCTTT
TRBJ1-1,.,TRBD1,TRBV27,CASSLSGTGLNTEAFF,TGTGCCAGCAGTTTATCAGGGACAGGGCTGAACACTGAAGCTTTCTTT
TRBJ1-2,.,TRBD1,TRBV5-6,CASSLTGDYGYTF,TGTGCCAGCAGCTTGACAGGGGACTATGGCTACACCTTC
TRBJ2-2,.,.,TRBV7-9,CASSLRGENTGELFF,TGTGCCAGCAGCTTGCGTGGTGAGAACACCGGGGAGCTGTTTTTT
TRBJ1-2,medium-sized,TRBD1,TRBV25-1,CATRTGGDYGYTF,TGTGCCACTCGGACAGGGGGCGATTATGGCTACACCTTC
TRBJ1-4,.,.,TRBV18,CASSPNGGEKLFF,TGTGCCAGCTCCCCAAACGGCGGTGAAAAACTGTTTTTT
TRBJ1-5,.,.,TRBV18,CASSPDGANQPQHF,TGTGCCAGCTCACCGGATGGAGCGAATCAGCCCCAGCATTTT
TRBJ2-5,.,.,TRBV6-1,CASSVGETQYF,TGTGCCAGCAGTGTCGGGGAGACCCAGTACTTC
TRBJ2-5,.,TRBD2,TRBV27,CASSLSHTLAGVETQYF,TGTGCCAGCAGTCTGTCCCATACCCTAGCGGGGGTTGAGACCCAGTACTTC
TRBJ2-3,.,.,TRBV7-2,CASSSHTGAGRSTDTQYF,TGTGCCAGCAGCTCACATACAGGGGCGGGAAGGAGCACAGATACGCAGTATTTT
TRBJ1-2,.,.,TRBV6-1,CASSEVQAYGYTF,TGTGCCAGCAGTGAAGTACAGGCCTATGGCTACACCTTC
TRBJ1-3,.,.,TRBV10-3,CAISDSGSGNTIYF,TGTGCCATCAGTGATTCGGGGAGTGGAAACACCATATATTTT
TRBJ2-2,.,.,TRBV7-9,CASSFTSTGELFF,TGTGCCAGCAGCTTCACTTCGACCGGGGAGCTGTTTTTT
TRBJ2-7,.,TRBD1,TRBV28,CASSKRGTGSYEQYF,TGTGCCAGCTCTAAACGGGGGACAGGGAGTTACGAGCAGTACTTC
TRBJ1-2,.,.,TRBV5-1,CASSTNPTVKGGYTF,TGCGCCAGCAGCACGAACCCGACAGTTAAGGGTGGCTACACCTTC
TRBJ1-6,once,.,TRBV27,CASSQPGDRSSYNSPLHF,TGTGCCAGCAGCCAGCCGGGGGATCGGAGCTCCTATAATTCACCCCTCCACTTT
TRBJ2-7,.,TRBD1,TRBV2,CASSDGTGGAHEQYF,TGTGCCAGCAGCGATGGGACAGGGGGGGCCCACGAGCAGTACTTC
TRBJ2-7,.,.,TRBV2,CASNGQGSEQYF,TGTGCCAGCAATGGGCAGGGCTCCGAGCAGTACTTC
TRBJ1-2,.,TRBD1,TRBV5-4,CASSGTGLGLYGYTF,TGTGCCAGCAGCGGGACAGGACTGGGCCTCTATGGCTACACCTTC
TRBJ2-1,.,TRBD2,TRBV7-3,CASSFSAGGPDNEQFF,TGTGCCAGCAGCTTCTCCGCGGGGGGGCCTGACAATGAGCAGTTCTTC
TRBJ1-2,.,.,TRBV2,CASSEVGGTAYGYTF,TGTGCCAGCAGTGAGGTTGGGGGCACGGCCTATGGCTACACCTTC
TRBJ2-5,once,.,TRBV18,CASSPLDSQYQETQYF,TGTGCCAGCTCACCCCTGGACTCCCAGTACCAAGAGACCCAGTACTTC
TRBJ1-4,.,.,TRBV30,CAWSFGFGQSEKLFF,TGTGCCTGGAGTTTCGGATTCGGACAGTCCGAAAAACTGTTTTTT
TRBJ2-1,.,TRBD2,TRBV5-1,CASSLVIGGANEQFF,TGCGCCAGCAGCTTGGTGATCGGGGGGGCTAATGAGCAGTTCTTC
TRBJ2-2,.,.,TRBV11-3,CASSLPGGTGELFF,TGTGCCAGCAGCTTACCCGGGGGCACCGGGGAGCTGTTTTTT
TRBJ2-7,.,.,TRBV2,CASSTFRQALLGEQYF,TGTGCCAGCAGTACCTTCAGACAGGCCCTCCTGGGGGAGCAGTACTTC
TRBJ1-5,.,.,TRBV6-4,CASSEAVGRPQHF,TGTGCCAGCAGTGAGGCGGTGGGGAGGCCCCAGCATTTT